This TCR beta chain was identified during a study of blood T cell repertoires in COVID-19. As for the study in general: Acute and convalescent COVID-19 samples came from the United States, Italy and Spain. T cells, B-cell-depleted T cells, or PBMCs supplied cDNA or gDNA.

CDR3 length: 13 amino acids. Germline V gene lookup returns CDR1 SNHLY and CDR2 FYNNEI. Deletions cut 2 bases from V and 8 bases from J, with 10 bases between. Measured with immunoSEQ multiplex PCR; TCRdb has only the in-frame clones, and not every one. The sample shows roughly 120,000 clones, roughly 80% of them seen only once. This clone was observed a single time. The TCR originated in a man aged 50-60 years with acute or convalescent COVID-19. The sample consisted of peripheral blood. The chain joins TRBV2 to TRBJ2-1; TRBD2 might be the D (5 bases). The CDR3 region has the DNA TGTGCCAGCAGTGAATGGGTGGAGGATGAGCAGTTCTTC. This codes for CASSEWVEDEQFF.